The 6 T cell receptor beta chains below come from one sample, sequenced in a study of blood T cell repertoires in COVID-19. Only in-frame clones appear in the TCRdb table, and some are missing; sequencing was by immunoSEQ multiplex PCR. This table has fewer than 200,000 clones, 85% appearing once. The source material was peripheral blood. The receptors derive from a woman aged 60-70 years with COVID-19, enrolled during active disease.

The V call is TRBV6-2 or TRBV6-3, the J call TRBJ2-1, with 7 bases lining up with TRBD2. The CDR3 consists of 16 residues. V was clipped by 4 bases and J by 3 bases; unmatched bases: 9. Per the germline V gene, CDR1 is MNHEY and CDR2 is SVGEGT. CDR3 coding DNA: TGTGCCAGCAGTTGGCGGGTGAGGACTAGCTACAATGAGCAGTTCTTC. It codes for CASSWRVRTSYNEQFF.

V and J are TRBV29-1 and TRBJ1-1; D gene uncertain. Trimming took 8 bases from V and 0 from J, leaving 7 bases between them. The CDR3 sequence is 11 residues long. CDR1 is SQVTM, CDR2 ANQGSEA, per germline. CDR3 nucleotide sequence: TGCAGCACCGACATGAACACTGAAGCTTTCTTT. Amino acids: CSTDMNTEAFF.

This chain links TRBV13 with TRBJ2-7; the match to TRBD2 covers 10 bases. Per germline, CDR1 PRHDT and CDR2 FYEKMQ (reference sequence). V was pared by 5 bases and J by 2 bases, with 6 bases of the junction left unmatched. The CDR3 length is 15 residues. The DNA of the CDR3 is TGTGCCAGCAGCGCTAGCGGGAGATCGGCCTACGAGCAGTACTTC. It codes for CASSASGRSAYEQYF.

The V and J genes are TRBV6-5 and TRBJ1-1; a weak D match, TRBD1 (5 bases). The length of the CDR3 is 13 residues. The V and J ends lost 8 bases and 3 bases respectively, with 13 bases between them. The germline CDR1 and CDR2 sequences are MNHEY and SVGAGI. Written as DNA, the CDR3 is TGTGCCAGCTTCTCCGGGACTTACACTGAAGCTTTCTTT. Its translation is CASFSGTYTEAFF.

V gene TRBV5-1 combines with J gene TRBJ1-6; D may be TRBD1 (5 bases). This CDR3 contains 16 residues. Germline loops: CDR1 SGHRS, CDR2 YFSETQ. Trimming took 0 bases from V and 4 from J, leaving 11 bases between them. CDR3 bases: TGCGCCAGCAGCTTGGAGTCAGGGTGGTATAATTCACCCCTCCACTTT. This translates into CASSLESGWYNSPLHF.

In this sample, this clone turned up a few times. The CDR3: CSVKTGLNTEAFF. The CDR3 region has the DNA TGCAGCGTGAAGACAGGGCTGAACACTGAAGCTTTCTTT. This chain uses TRBV29-1 with TRBJ1-1; TRBD1 agrees at 7 bases. Germline V CDR1 and CDR2: SQVTM, ANQGSEA. With V trimmed by 6 bases and J by 0 bases, 4 bases remained unmatched. CDR3 length: 13 residues.